What follows are 16 T cell receptor beta chains derived from one specimen sequenced in a study of blood T cell repertoires in COVID-19. Some clones are missing from TCRdb's copy, which holds only in-frame ones; the method was immunoSEQ multiplex PCR. The sample yields 100,000 to 150,000 clones, around nine tenths seen once. Sequenced input: PBMCs or T cells enriched from blood (not recorded which). Every receptor here comes from a woman in her forties or fifties who had recovered from COVID-19.

The genes are TRBV12-5 and TRBJ1-6, with 9 bases matching TRBD1. The CDR3 covers 17 residues. The germline V gene has CDR1 LGHNT and CDR2 FRNRAP. V shed 2 bases, J shed 8 bases, and the junction held 10 bases outside the gene matches. The CDR3 loop reads CASGLQGTGSIDSPLHF. The CDR3 DNA sequence: TGTGCTAGTGGTTTGCAGGGGACAGGGTCTATTGATTCACCCCTCCACTTT.

The V call is TRBV7-8, the J call TRBJ1-3, with D perhaps TRBD1 (5 bases). Trimming pared 5 bases from V and 0 bases from J, leaving 11 bases between. Germline CDR1 reads SGHVS; CDR2 reads FQNEAQ. This CDR3 has 15 amino acids. The CDR3 DNA is TGTGCCAGCAGCGGCAGGGTTCCCTCTGGAAACACCATATATTTT. It specifies CASSGRVPSGNTIYF.

The V gene is TRBV7-9, the J gene TRBJ1-5; 7 nucleotides line up with TRBD1. V lost 2 bases and J lost 1; bases outside the gene matches: 11. CDR3 length: 18 residues. Per germline, CDR1 SEHNR and CDR2 FQNEAQ (reference sequence). CDR3 in DNA: TGTGCCAGCAGCTTACAAACTCCGGGACAGTTCAGCAATCAGCCCCAGCATTTT. It encodes CASSLQTPGQFSNQPQHF.

The chain uses TRBV12-3 or TRBV12-4 and TRBJ1-1; the D gene is possibly TRBD1 (6 bases). Trimming removed 5 bases at V and 7 bases at J, with 8 bases between. CDR3 length equals 11 residues. The CDR3 DNA follows: TGTGCCAGCAGTCTGGGACATGAAGCTTTCTTT. Protein: CASSLGHEAFF.

Comments on this clone: Relative to the germline gene, one junction end is altered; a read error may explain this. The CDR3 DNA is TGTGCCAGCAGCCAACAGGGGACGGACTTC. Its translation is CASSQQGTDF. This chain links TRBV5-4 with TRBJ2-7, with 7 bases lining up with TRBD1. Germline V CDR1 and CDR2: SGHNT, YYREEE (reference sequence). The CDR3 consists of 10 residues.

This clone was detected a few times. The CDR3 reads CASSIYRTGRIMNTEAFF. Here the CDR3 DNA reads TGTGCCAGTAGTATTTATCGGACAGGCCGAATCATGAACACTGAAGCTTTCTTT. The chain uses TRBV19 and TRBJ1-1; 7 bases map to TRBD1. Germline loops: CDR1 LNHDA, CDR2 SQIVND (reference sequence). V trimming: 3 bases; J trimming: 0 bases; junction bases outside the gene matches: 13. CDR3 length: 18 amino acids.

J is TRBJ1-1 and V is TRBV5-6, with D possibly matching TRBD1 (5 bases). The V gene lost 0 bases and the J gene lost 4 bases, with 13 bases spanning the gap. Germline CDR1 SGHDT, CDR2 YYEEEE. This CDR3 is built from 15 residues. The CDR3 DNA reads TGTGCCAGCAGCTTGGTACGATGGGGGGGCACTGAAGCTTTCTTT. Translation gives CASSLVRWGGTEAFF.

The rearrangement links TRBV6-2 or TRBV6-3 to TRBJ1-1; 10 nucleotides agree with TRBD1. The V and J ends lost 5 bases and 7 bases, in that order; junction bases with no gene match: 10. The CDR3 spans 15 residues. Per the germline V gene, CDR1 is MNHEY and CDR2 is SVGEGT. In nucleotides, the CDR3 is TGTGCCAGCAGTCCACTCCGGGACAGGGGTAATGAAGCTTTCTTT. Translating it yields CASSPLRDRGNEAFF.

The rearrangement joins TRBV3-1 (or the pseudogene TRBV3-2) to TRBJ2-7; 7 bases line up with TRBD2. CDR3 length: 15 residues. CDR1 and CDR2 from the germline V gene are LGHDT and YNNKEL (reference sequence). Trimming cost V 1 base and J 6 bases; bases outside gene matches: 9. DNA for the CDR3: TGTGCCAGCAGCCAAGGGAGGAGCGGGGTTCCCGAGCAGTACTTC. This sequence encodes CASSQGRSGVPEQYF.

The CDR3 DNA follows: TGTGCCAGCTCACCAAATACAGGGGGCCTACTAGGGAACACTGAAGCTTTCTTT. Its translation is CASSPNTGGLLGNTEAFF. The chain has TRBV18 and TRBJ1-1, with 9 bases identical to TRBD1. The junction had 11 bases not matched to a gene; V was cut back by 2 bases and J by 1 base. The germline CDR1 and CDR2 sequences are KGHSH and LQKENI. The CDR3 sequence is 18 residues long. The variable domain in full, with the rest retrieved from reference TRBV18 and TRBJ1-1, is NAGVMQNPRHLVRRRGQEARLRCSPMKGHSHVYWYRQLPEEGLKFMVYLQKENIIDESGMPKERFSAEFPKEGPSILRIQQVVRGDSAAYFCASSPNTGGLLGNTEAFFGQGTRLTVV.

This chain's CDR3 is CSASGSGARRNEQFF. CDR3 bases: TGCAGTGCTAGTGGGAGCGGGGCCAGACGGAATGAGCAGTTCTTC. The rearrangement links TRBV20-1 to TRBJ2-1; 7 bases match TRBD2. The CDR3 totals 15 residues. Per the germline V gene, CDR1 is DFQATT and CDR2 is SNEGSKA (reference sequence). V lost 3 bases to trimming and J lost 7 bases; unmatched junction nucleotides: 12.

The chain is built from TRBV30 and TRBJ1-5; tentative D call: TRBD1 (5 bases). V was cut by 0 bases and J by 4 bases, with 10 bases left in between. CDR1 and CDR2 from the germline V gene are GTSNPN and SVGIG (reference sequence). The CDR3 extends over 14 amino acids. As DNA, the CDR3 is TGTGCCTGGAGTGTCGGCGGGGGAAATCAGCCCCAGCATTTT. It specifies CAWSVGGGNQPQHF.

The chain employs TRBV29-1 and TRBJ2-1, with 15 nucleotides matching TRBD2. Per the germline V gene, CDR1 is SQVTM and CDR2 is ANQGSEA. CDR3 size: 13 residues. V dropped 7 bases and J dropped 9; count of bases not matched to a gene: 4. CDR3 loop: CSAGTSGGFEQFF. CDR3 in DNA: TGCAGCGCGGGGACTAGCGGGGGGTTTGAGCAGTTCTTC.

Only one count was recorded for this clone. The chain couples TRBV6-5 to TRBJ2-1; a possible D gene is TRBD1 (5 bases). Germline lookup yields CDR1 MNHEY and CDR2 SVGAGI. This CDR3 contains 15 residues. Trimming cost V 3 bases and J 0 bases, with 9 bases left between them. The CDR3 bases are TGTGCCAGCAGTTATAGGGGCCTCTCCTACAATGAGCAGTTCTTC. Its protein is CASSYRGLSYNEQFF.

This clone was counted between two and nine times. The chain links TRBV6-1 to TRBJ1-1; 8 bases are shared with TRBD1. The CDR3 runs 14 residues. Germline-derived CDR1 and CDR2 are MNHNS and SASEGT. The junction had 2 bases not matched to a gene; V was cut back by 1 base and J by 4 bases. The CDR3 is CASSEGTGTTEAFF. DNA for the CDR3: TGTGCCAGCAGTGAAGGGACAGGGACCACTGAAGCTTTCTTT.

J is TRBJ2-6 and V is TRBV6-2 or TRBV6-3; no reliable D call. Trimming shortened V by 4 bases and J by 2 bases, and 9 bases separated the two germline ends. Germline V lookup: CDR1 MNHEY, CDR2 SVGEGT. The length of the CDR3 is 15 residues. CDR3 loop: CASSLAGAGANVLTF. The CDR3 nucleotides are TGTGCCAGCAGTTTGGCCGGAGCTGGGGCCAACGTCCTGACTTTC.